This TCR beta chain was found in a study of STAT5B mutations in CD4+ large granular lymphocyte leukemia. Study-level results: Main leukemic clonotypes were patient-specific, but more than 20% appeared at low frequency elsewhere. Top patient clones used TRBV06 genes more often: 8/27 versus 2/35 in controls.

TCRdb keeps only in-frame clones here, not all; method: immunoSEQ multiplex PCR. The sample holds fewer than 50,000 clones, around 82% seen once. The junction had 4 bases not matched to a gene; V was cut back by 0 bases and J by 1 base. This CDR3 is 18 amino acids long. Germline V gives CDR1 KGHSH, CDR2 LQKENI. Details on this clone: Its antigen is undetermined.

The sequencing input was CD4+ T cells from blood buffy coats. This sequence was found in a human donor in good health. The genes are TRBV18 and TRBJ2-1; TRBD2 matches 12 bases. The CDR3 DNA is TGTGCCAGCTCACCACCGACGACTAGCGGGAGATCCTACAATGAGCAGTTCTTC. This codes for CASSPPTTSGRSYNEQFF. Full variable domain (rest looked up from reference TRBV18 and TRBJ2-1): NAGVMQNPRHLVRRRGQEARLRCSPMKGHSHVYWYRQLPEEGLKFMVYLQKENIIDESGMPKERFSAEFPKEGPSILRIQQVVRGDSAAYFCASSPPTTSGRSYNEQFFGPGTRLTVL.